This TCR beta chain was documented in a study of OX40 agonist ivuxolimab in advanced cancers. The wider study: Patients received ivuxolimab, an agonistic anti-OX40 (CD134) antibody. A partial response was reached by three patients: one with hepatocellular carcinoma and two with cutaneous melanoma.

Clones were read by immunoSEQ multiplex PCR, and TCRdb kept only the in-frame ones, dropping some. The sample records 65,000 to 95,000 clones, 91% being singletons. Study findings and constraints: Expanded clones were, on average, more numerous in CD8+ T cells than in CD4+.

Comment on this clone: Its specificity is unknown.

CDR3 length: 20 residues. V was trimmed by 1 base and J by 2 bases, leaving 27 bases between them. CDR1 is MGHRA, CDR2 YSYEKL, per germline. Sequences were derived from CD4+ or CD8+ T cells sorted from blood, sampled in a trial of the OX40 agonist ivuxolimab. This sequence originates from an adult with an advanced solid tumor such as melanoma, head and neck, liver or kidney cancer. The chain combines TRBV4-1 with TRBJ2-7; the D call may be TRBD1 or TRBD2 (5 bases each). CDR3 protein: CASSQAAGFPGRFGTYEQYF. CDR3 nucleotides: TGCGCCAGCAGCCAAGCTGCTGGCTTTCCGGGGCGCTTCGGGACCTACGAGCAGTACTTC.